The clone carrying this T cell receptor (beta chain) was found a few times. The sample holds other DNA sequences that translate to the same CDR3. The data originate from a study of blood T cell repertoires in COVID-19. Looking at the study overall: From T cells, B-cell-depleted T cells, or PBMCs came the material, which was cDNA or gDNA.

Sequencing was performed with immunoSEQ multiplex PCR; in TCRdb, only in-frame clones are kept and a portion is missing. The data show about 220,000 clones, with around 84% seen just once and approximately 5.1% held by the top ten. V was pared by 0 bases and J by 9 bases, with 13 bases between. CDR3 size: 14 residues. Germline assignment: CDR1 SGDLS and CDR2 YYNGEE. The sample taken for sequencing was peripheral blood. The receptor was isolated from a woman in her sixties or seventies who had recovered from COVID-19. The V call is TRBV9, the J call TRBJ2-1; D possibly corresponds to TRBD2 (6 bases). CDR3 loop: CASSVAYRGSEQFF. As DNA, the CDR3 is TGTGCCAGCAGCGTAGCTTATCGGGGGAGTGAGCAGTTCTTC.